These 19 T cell receptor beta chains share one sample of origin, sequenced in a study of early T cells in non-severe SARS-CoV-2 infection. TCRdb processed the 5' RACE reads anew with MiXCR; each CDR3 protein has one entry. The sample lists about 71,000 distinct CDR3 sequences; roughly 15% were seen once. Sequencing used whole blood, obtained at baseline. Receptors originate from an adult who was a healthcare worker with PCR-confirmed SARS-CoV-2 infection or an uninfected control (not recorded which).

This clonotype was found many times. V usage is TRBV5-1 and J usage is TRBJ2-5; 7 nucleotides agree with TRBD2. Germline-derived CDR1 and CDR2 are SGHRS and YFSETQ. This CDR3 has 14 amino acids. After removal of 4 bases from V and 0 bases from J, the junction contained 3 bases not matched to a gene. The chain's CDR3 is CASSGEGHQETQYF. The CDR3 bases are TGCGCCAGCAGCGGGGAGGGGCACCAAGAGACCCAGTACTTC.

The table lists this clonotype with a few counts. The DNA for the CDR3 is TGTGCCAGCAGCACTCGGATAATCGCCAAAAACATTCAGTACTTC. Translating it yields CASSTRIIAKNIQYF. The chain recombines TRBV21-1 with TRBJ2-4. TRBV21-1 is tagged as a pseudogene. The CDR3 length is 15 residues.

Remarks on this clonotype: This may arise from a read error, as a much more abundant clone is one base away. The chain couples TRBV3-1 to TRBJ2-3; D perhaps matches TRBD2 (6 bases). V was pared by 3 bases and J by 3 bases, with 13 bases between. Germline-derived CDR1 and CDR2 are LGHDT and YNNKEL (reference sequence). The CDR3 spans 15 residues. The CDR3 DNA sequence: TGTGCCAGCAGCCACCGACTGGGAGGAACAGATACGCAGTATTTT. Translating gives CASSHRLGGTDTQYF.

The chain links TRBV7-9 to TRBJ2-1, with TRBD2 identical over 9 bases. The germline V gene encodes CDR1 SEHNR and CDR2 FQNEAQ (reference sequence). V lost 3 bases, J lost 8 bases, and 14 bases stayed unmatched. The CDR3 consists of 17 residues. This CDR3 is CASSLTSGEVILDEQFF. The CDR3, as DNA: TGTGCCAGCAGCTTGACTAGCGGAGAGGTGATATTGGATGAGCAGTTCTTC.

CDR3 sequence reads: CASTSRTGSPSEAFF. DNA of the CDR3: TGTGCCAGCACATCTCGGACAGGGTCCCCCTCTGAAGCTTTCTTT. The rearrangement uses TRBV27 and TRBJ1-1, with 8 bases fitting TRBD1. The CDR3 totals 15 residues. V shed 7 bases, J shed 6 bases, and the junction held 13 bases outside the gene matches. Germline V lookup: CDR1 MNHEY, CDR2 SMNVEV (reference sequence).

This clonotype was seen many times. The chain joins TRBV18 to TRBJ2-1, with D possibly TRBD1 on 5 matching bases. The CDR3 runs 15 residues. Germline assignment: CDR1 KGHSH and CDR2 LQKENI. The V gene lost 6 bases and the J gene lost 7 bases, with 19 bases spanning the gap. The CDR3 DNA follows: TGTGCCAGCTCCCATGCCGAAGTTAGGGGTAATGAGCAGTTCTTC. It yields the protein CASSHAEVRGNEQFF. The full variable domain, with the rest looked up from reference TRBV18 and TRBJ2-1, is NAGVMQNPRHLVRRRGQEARLRCSPMKGHSHVYWYRQLPEEGLKFMVYLQKENIIDESGMPKERFSAEFPKEGPSILRIQQVVRGDSAAYFCASSHAEVRGNEQFFGPGTRLTVL.

The table lists this clonotype with many counts. CDR3 amino acids: CASSSLDRSSYNEQFF. The DNA for the CDR3 is TGTGCCAGCAGCTCACTGGACAGGAGCTCCTACAATGAGCAGTTCTTC. The chain employs TRBV7-9 and TRBJ2-1; 7 bases align to TRBD1. The CDR3 runs to 16 residues. V shed 4 bases and J 0 bases; nucleotides not matched to a gene: 6. Germline CDR1 is SEHNR and CDR2 is FQNEAQ (reference sequence).

This clonotype was seen only a few times. The rearrangement uses TRBV7-9 and TRBJ1-2, with a possible D match to TRBD1 (5 bases). This CDR3 has 13 amino acids. Trimming cost V 5 bases and J 7 bases, with 14 bases left between them. Germline loops: CDR1 SEHNR, CDR2 FQNEAQ (reference sequence). The CDR3 loop reads CASSESQGRGYTF. CDR3 nucleotides: TGTGCCAGCAGCGAAAGCCAGGGTCGTGGCTACACCTTC.

This chain joins TRBV3-1 and TRBJ2-3; weak D call: TRBD2 (6 bases). There are 15 residues in the CDR3. V was clipped by 4 bases and J by 2 bases, with 13 bases between them. Germline V lookup: CDR1 LGHDT, CDR2 YNNKEL (reference sequence). CDR3 DNA sequence: TGTGCCAGCAGCCTCCGGAGGGGCCTCACAGATACGCAGTATTTT. As protein: CASSLRRGLTDTQYF.

This clonotype came up a few times. The genes are TRBV5-1 and TRBJ1-2; a possible D gene is TRBD1 (6 bases). V was pared by 2 bases and J by 4 bases, with 9 bases between. Germline assignment: CDR1 SGHRS and CDR2 YFSETQ. This CDR3 spans 13 amino acids. This CDR3 is CASSFGQLYGYTF. The CDR3 nucleotides are TGCGCCAGCAGCTTCGGACAGCTCTATGGCTACACCTTC.

The V call is TRBV19, the J call TRBJ2-3; D possibly corresponds to TRBD1 (5 bases). Germline V gene data show CDR1 as LNHDA and CDR2 as SQIVND (reference sequence). The V end was cut by 10 bases, the J end by 1 base, with 30 bases between. CDR3 length: 19 residues. CDR3 loop: CANPPRKGRFPFGTDTQYF. As DNA, the CDR3 is TGTGCCAACCCCCCGCGGAAGGGGCGGTTCCCCTTTGGCACAGATACGCAGTATTTT.

This clonotype appeared many times. The gene calls are TRBV11-1 and TRBJ2-3, with 11 bases fitting TRBD2. Germline V lookup: CDR1 SGHAT, CDR2 FQDESV (reference sequence). The junction had 7 bases not matched to a gene; V was cut back by 3 bases and J by 5 bases. CDR3 size: 16 residues. The CDR3 nucleotides are TGTGCCAGCAGCTTCGAAGTAGCGGGAGGGCGAGATACGCAGTATTTT. It encodes CASSFEVAGGRDTQYF.

In this sample, this clonotype turned up a few times. The chain employs TRBV20-1 and TRBJ2-1; 11 nucleotides align to TRBD1. Germline CDR1 DFQATT, CDR2 SNEGSKA (reference sequence). The CDR3 has 15 residues. The CDR3 coding sequence is TGCAGCCTTCGGGGACAGGGGGTTACCTACAATGAGCAGTTCTTC. It specifies CSLRGQGVTYNEQFF.

There are many counts of this clonotype. The gene calls are TRBV7-9 and TRBJ2-3; 12 nucleotides match TRBD1. The CDR3 sequence is 16 residues long. The J segment lost 4 bases and the V segment lost 5 bases, leaving 7 bases of the junction unmatched. Germline loops: CDR1 SEHNR, CDR2 FQNEAQ (reference sequence). As DNA, the CDR3 is TGTGCCAGCAGCCCATGGGGACAGGGGGCGGCAGATACGCAGTATTTT. Translation gives CASSPWGQGAADTQYF.

This clonotype occurred a few times. The chain recombines TRBV13 with TRBJ2-7; TRBD2 might be the D (5 bases). Germline V gene lookup returns CDR1 PRHDT and CDR2 FYEKMQ (reference sequence). CDR3 length equals 14 residues. V was clipped by 8 bases and J by 4 bases, with 18 bases between them. The CDR3: CASLDTGSGYEQYF. In DNA form, the CDR3 reads TGTGCCAGCTTAGACACGGGATCCGGGTACGAGCAGTACTTC. Based on the CDR3 plus reference TRBV13 and TRBJ2-7, the full variable domain is AAGVIQSPRHLIKEKRETATLKCYPIPRHDTVYWYQQGPGQDPQFLISFYEKMQSDKGSIPDRFSAQQFSDYHSELNMSSLELGDSALYFCASLDTGSGYEQYFGPGTRLTVT.

Only a few counts were recorded for this clonotype. The chain recombines TRBV18 with TRBJ2-5; TRBD1 matches 7 bases. The CDR3 consists of 16 residues. Unmatched junction bases numbered 13, after V lost 5 bases and J lost 4 bases. Germline values: CDR1 KGHSH, CDR2 LQKENI. This CDR3 reads CASSSSRLPGGETQYF. CDR3 coding DNA: TGTGCCAGCTCAAGCTCTCGGTTGCCAGGGGGAGAGACCCAGTACTTC.

This clonotype was counted many times. V is TRBV21-1 and J is TRBJ1-5. TRBV21-1 is noted as a pseudogene. This CDR3 comprises 14 residues. The CDR3 here is CASSKGRGHQPQHF. CDR3 nucleotide sequence: TGTGCCAGCAGCAAAGGGAGGGGTCATCAGCCCCAGCATTTT.

About this clonotype: A clone one base away is much larger, so this may be a read error. Lacking the conserved final phenylalanine or tryptophan, this CDR3 likely reflects a read error. J is TRBJ2-7 and V is TRBV4-1; 8 nucleotides align to TRBD2. V trimming: 4 bases; J trimming: 3 bases; junction bases outside the gene matches: 8. Germline V gene data show CDR1 as MGHRA and CDR2 as YSYEKL. The CDR3 extends over 15 amino acids. As DNA, the CDR3 is TGCGCCAGCAGCCTCGTGGGGCGGGAGGTCTACGAGCAGTACTCC. Protein product: CASSLVGREVYEQYS.

The J gene is TRBJ2-6, the V gene TRBV7-6, with unresolved D. The CDR3 is made up of 12 amino acids. The germline V gene encodes CDR1 SGHVS and CDR2 FNYEAQ. Trimming took off 5 bases at V and 7 bases at J, with 6 bases between the two ends. This CDR3 is CASSPRANVLTF. Here the CDR3 DNA reads TGTGCCAGCAGCCCCCGAGCCAACGTCCTGACTTTC.